Presented here are 26 T cell receptor beta chains from one specimen sequenced in a study of OX40 agonist ivuxolimab in advanced cancers. Sequencing was performed with immunoSEQ multiplex PCR; in TCRdb, only in-frame clones are kept and a portion is missing. The sample contains some 70,000 clones, 75% to 95% of which appear only once. Sequenced here: CD4+ or CD8+ T cells sorted from blood, sampled in a trial of the OX40 agonist ivuxolimab. The receptors were gathered from an adult with an advanced solid tumor such as melanoma, head and neck, liver or kidney cancer.

V and J are TRBV5-5 and TRBJ2-3; D assignment may be TRBD1 or TRBD2 (5 bases each). Germline CDR1 SGHKS, CDR2 YYEKEE (reference sequence). V gave up 0 bases and J gave up 6 bases, with 11 bases separating them. The CDR3 is 14 residues long. CDR3 DNA sequence: TGTGCCAGCAGCTTGGACGGGGCGTCGGATACGCAGTATTTT. Protein: CASSLDGASDTQYF. Looking up the rest from reference TRBV5-5 and TRBJ2-3 gives the full variable domain: DAGVTQSPTHLIKTRGQQVTLRCSPISGHKSVSWYQQVLGQGPQFIFQYYEKEERGRGNFPDRFSARQFPNYSSELNVNALLLGDSALYLCASSLDGASDTQYFGPGTRLTVL.

This chain connects TRBV7-8 to TRBJ2-1, with TRBD2 identical over 11 bases. J gave up 3 bases and V 5 bases, and 3 bases lay outside the gene matches. This CDR3 spans 15 amino acids. Germline V gene sequence: CDR1 SGHVS, CDR2 FQNEAQ. The CDR3 DNA is TGTGCCAGCAGCCCAACTAGCGGGGGCTACAATGAGCAGTTCTTC. Its protein is CASSPTSGGYNEQFF.

The chain couples TRBV11-3 to TRBJ2-5, with D maybe TRBD1 (6 bases). Germline V gene data show CDR1 as SGHNT and CDR2 as YENEEA. V lost 6 bases to trimming and J lost 1 base, with 9 bases between them. The CDR3 sequence is 13 residues long. DNA for the CDR3: TGTGCCAGCAGAAAGGGGGTCCAAGAGACCCAGTACTTC. It specifies CASRKGVQETQYF.

V is TRBV19 and J is TRBJ2-1; D perhaps matches TRBD1 (6 bases). Trimming took off 5 bases at V and 9 bases at J, with 20 bases between the two ends. The CDR3 runs 15 residues. Looked up from germline, CDR1 is LNHDA and CDR2 is SQIVND (reference sequence). Written as DNA, the CDR3 is TGTGCCAGTAGTTTTTCAATGGCAGGGGCTGGTGAGCAGTTCTTC. As protein: CASSFSMAGAGEQFF.

This clone is a singleton in its sample. The chain has TRBV21-1 and TRBJ2-4; the table's D call of TRBD1 was not tested on the DNA. TRBV21-1 is a recognized pseudogene. This CDR3 has 12 residues. For the CDR3, the DNA is TGTGCCAGCACCGAAAACAGAAACATTCAGTACTTC. Amino acids: CASTENRNIQYF.

The chain recombines TRBV7-2 with TRBJ2-1; no definite D call. The germline gives CDR1 SGHTA, CDR2 FQGNSA. This CDR3 has 16 residues. The germline V and J ends were trimmed by 4 bases and 6 bases, with 19 bases remaining between them. CDR3 in DNA: TGTGCCAGCAGCTACACCCTCAATTCCGCACTCAATGAGCAGTTCTTC. As protein: CASSYTLNSALNEQFF.

The chain carries TRBV5-4 and TRBJ2-3; a possible D gene is TRBD2 (5 bases). The V end lost 1 base, the J end lost 0 bases, and 12 bases lay between the germline ends. Germline V gene lookup returns CDR1 SGHNT and CDR2 YYREEE (reference sequence). The CDR3 totals 16 residues. For the CDR3, the DNA is TGTGCCAGCAGCTTGCCAGCGGCCTCTAGCACAGATACGCAGTATTTT. Amino acids: CASSLPAASSTDTQYF.

This chain uses TRBV10-1 with TRBJ2-5; D perhaps matches TRBD2 (6 bases). Trimming cost V 0 bases and J 1 base, with 9 bases left between them. The length of the CDR3 is 15 residues. Germline assignment: CDR1 WNHNN and CDR2 SYGVQD (reference sequence). For the CDR3, the DNA is TGCGCCAGCAGTGAGTCGATGGGAGGCCAAGAGACCCAGTACTTC. As protein: CASSESMGGQETQYF.

The chain links TRBV29-1 to TRBJ2-6; unclear D gene. The V end was cut by 7 bases, the J end by 1 base, with 5 bases between. CDR1 and CDR2 (germline): SQVTM, ANQGSEA. This CDR3 is built from 12 residues. The CDR3 nucleotides read TGCAGCGCTTCATCTGGGGCCAACGTCCTGACTTTC. It yields the protein CSASSGANVLTF.

The chain employs TRBV27 and TRBJ2-5; D possibly corresponds to TRBD1 (6 bases). The germline V and J ends were trimmed by 9 bases and 5 bases, with 22 bases remaining between them. Germline V lookup: CDR1 MNHEY, CDR2 SMNVEV (reference sequence). The CDR3 sequence is 15 residues long. In nucleotides, the CDR3 is TGTGCCAGTCTCCCCCGAACAGGGTTTCAGGAGACCCAGTACTTC. Protein sequence: CASLPRTGFQETQYF.

V and J are TRBV18 and TRBJ2-7, with 8 bases matching TRBD1. The CDR3 totals 14 residues. Germline V gene lookup returns CDR1 KGHSH and CDR2 LQKENI. Trimming removed 2 bases from V and 3 bases from J; junction bases left unmatched: 3. The CDR3 spells CASSPAGGDYEQYF. Here the CDR3 DNA reads TGTGCCAGCTCACCAGCAGGGGGCGACTACGAGCAGTACTTC.

The gene calls are TRBV11-3 and TRBJ2-1; D may match TRBD1 or TRBD2 (5 bases each). The length of the CDR3 is 15 residues. CDR1 and CDR2 from the germline V gene are SGHNT and YENEEA. Trimming shortened V by 2 bases and J by 10 bases, and 18 bases separated the two germline ends. In DNA, the CDR3 is TGTGCCAGCAGCTTATCCCGAACGTCGTGGGGGGAGCAGTTCTTC. Translating it yields CASSLSRTSWGEQFF.

The chain recombines TRBV5-6 with TRBJ2-7; a weak D match, TRBD2 (5 bases). This CDR3 is built from 13 residues. The germline gives CDR1 SGHDT, CDR2 YYEEEE. V was cut by 3 bases and J by 2 bases, with 9 bases left in between. Here the CDR3 reads CASSWRRPYEQYF. DNA of the CDR3: TGTGCCAGCAGCTGGAGGCGTCCCTACGAGCAGTACTTC.

The V and J genes are TRBV27 and TRBJ1-3; 8 bases align to TRBD1. V shed 9 bases and J 0 bases; nucleotides not matched to a gene: 10. The germline gives CDR1 MNHEY, CDR2 SMNVEV (reference sequence). This CDR3 is 16 amino acids long. CDR3 nucleotides: TGTGCCAGACAATTACAGGGGGGAAACTCTGGAAACACCATATATTTT. Translated, it gives CARQLQGGNSGNTIYF.

The chain links TRBV11-2 to TRBJ2-1; TRBD2 matches at 9 bases. V was pared by 0 bases and J by 3 bases, with 6 bases of the junction left unmatched. The CDR3 loop spans 17 amino acids. Germline V gene lookup returns CDR1 SGHAT and CDR2 FQNNGV. The CDR3 is CASSLDSGSPNYNEQFF. For the CDR3, the DNA is TGTGCCAGCAGCTTAGATAGCGGGAGTCCTAACTACAATGAGCAGTTCTTC. Full variable domain (missing parts from reference TRBV11-2 and TRBJ2-1): EAGVAQSPRYKIIEKRQSVAFWCNPISGHATLYWYQQILGQGPKLLIQFQNNGVVDDSQLPKDRFSAERLKGVDSTLKIQPAKLEDSAVYLCASSLDSGSPNYNEQFFGPGTRLTVL.

The table lists this clone with a count of one. This sequence joins TRBV6-1 and TRBJ2-5; weak D call: TRBD2 (6 bases). The V and J ends lost 4 bases and 2 bases respectively, with 14 bases between them. CDR1 and CDR2 from the germline V gene are MNHNS and SASEGT. The CDR3 consists of 15 residues. The CDR3 region has the DNA TGTGCCAGCAGTGTAAGAGGAGGGAAACAAGAGACCCAGTACTTC. It is translated as CASSVRGGKQETQYF.

In this sample, this clone turned up once. The chain employs TRBV5-1 and TRBJ2-3; 7 bases match TRBD2. Losses at the gene ends were 7 bases for V and 3 bases for J; bases not matched to a gene: 17. The germline V gene encodes CDR1 SGHRS and CDR2 YFSETQ. CDR3 length: 17 amino acids. The CDR3: CASSRDAASGNTDTQYF. The CDR3 DNA is TGCGCCAGCTCCCGAGATGCAGCTAGCGGTAATACAGATACGCAGTATTTT.

The CDR3 DNA sequence: TGCGCCAGCAGCTTGGCTAGGGGTGTGAACACTGAAGCTTTCTTT. Residues: CASSLARGVNTEAFF. The rearrangement uses TRBV5-1 and TRBJ1-1, with a tentative D call TRBD1 (5 bases). The CDR3 sequence is 15 residues long. Germline CDR1 and CDR2: SGHRS and YFSETQ. Trimming took 0 bases from V and 0 from J, leaving 9 bases between them.

The CDR3 loop reads CASSSFRAEGGYTF. The CDR3 DNA sequence: TGTGCCAGCAGTAGTTTCAGGGCCGAGGGGGGCTACACCTTC. J is TRBJ1-2 and V is TRBV6-5; D perhaps matches TRBD1 (5 bases). V shed 5 bases and J shed 8 bases, with 18 bases lying between them. The CDR3 is 14 amino acids. The germline V gene encodes CDR1 MNHEY and CDR2 SVGAGI.

The rearrangement links TRBV19 to TRBJ2-7; TRBD2 agrees at 9 bases. The V and J ends lost 7 bases and 8 bases, in that order; junction bases with no gene match: 15. The CDR3 loop spans 15 amino acids. Per the germline V gene, CDR1 is LNHDA and CDR2 is SQIVND (reference sequence). The CDR3 DNA sequence: TGTGCCAGTACCTCCCGAATAGCGGGAGAAAGTAAGCAGTACTTC. Amino acids: CASTSRIAGESKQYF.

V gene TRBV19 combines with J gene TRBJ2-5, with 7 bases matching TRBD1. The better agreement between TRBJ2-7 and the DNA end casts doubt on the J call. The CDR3 runs to 15 residues. The V gene's germline CDR1 is LNHDA and CDR2 SQIVND (reference sequence). This chain's CDR3 is CASRPGQMNSYEQYF. In DNA, the CDR3 is TGTGCCAGTAGGCCGGGACAGATGAACTCCTACGAGCAGTACTTC.

The chain links TRBV27 to TRBJ1-2; TRBD1 agrees at 8 bases. CDR1 MNHEY and CDR2 SMNVEV come from the germline V gene (reference sequence). V was clipped by 3 bases and J by 6 bases; unmatched bases: 6. The CDR3 covers 14 residues. As DNA, the CDR3 is TGTGCCAGCAGTTTGAAGAGGACAGGGCATGGCTACACCTTC. Protein product: CASSLKRTGHGYTF.

The V gene is TRBV10-3, the J gene TRBJ1-1; D is unclear. The CDR3 totals 17 residues. In germline, CDR1 is ENHRY, CDR2 SYGVKD. V gave up 2 bases and J gave up 0 bases, with 16 bases separating them. The CDR3: CAISERYQTVLNTEAFF. The CDR3 nucleotides read TGTGCCATCAGTGAGAGATACCAAACAGTCCTGAACACTGAAGCTTTCTTT.

V gene TRBV9 combines with J gene TRBJ1-2; 10 bases map to TRBD1. V lost 3 bases, J lost 7 bases, and 6 bases stayed unmatched. Germline values: CDR1 SGDLS, CDR2 YYNGEE. The CDR3 extends over 14 amino acids. CDR3 DNA sequence: TGTGCCAGCAGCGAGGGACAGGGGTTGCGTGGCTACACCTTC. Amino acids: CASSEGQGLRGYTF.

This chain links TRBV10-3 with TRBJ2-5; 12 nucleotides agree with TRBD1. The J call may be mistaken, given a closer DNA end match to TRBJ2-7. There are 15 residues in the CDR3. Germline lookup yields CDR1 ENHRY and CDR2 SYGVKD. The CDR3 DNA sequence: TGTGCCATCAGTGTAGGGACAGGGGGCTACAACGAGCAGTACTTC. It codes for CAISVGTGGYNEQYF.

This chain uses TRBV2 with TRBJ2-1; D is undetermined. The germline V gene has CDR1 SNHLY and CDR2 FYNNEI. The CDR3 is made up of 14 amino acids. Trimming shortened V by 7 bases and J by 0 bases, and 10 bases separated the two germline ends. CDR3 DNA: TGTGCCAGCATACCCGAGAGCTCCTACAATGAGCAGTTCTTC. It encodes CASIPESSYNEQFF.